Below, 14 T cell receptor beta chains from the same sample are listed, as sequenced in a study of T cell responses to AZD1222 COVID-19 vaccine. Here immunoSEQ multiplex PCR was the method, and the copy in TCRdb shows in-frame clones only, minus some. The sample lists fewer than 120,000 clones, around 90% occurring once. The sequencing used peripheral blood, collected on day 0 of AZD1222 vaccination. Receptors originate from an adult in good health.

V usage is TRBV5-1 and J usage is TRBJ1-5; D might be TRBD1 (5 bases). CDR1 SGHRS and CDR2 YFSETQ come from the germline V gene. The CDR3 is made up of 17 amino acids. Trimming took off 0 bases at V and 2 bases at J, with 15 bases between the two ends. CDR3 nucleotide sequence: TGCGCCAGCAGCTTGGGCAGGGAACTACATGGCAATCAGCCCCAGCATTTT. Its translation: CASSLGRELHGNQPQHF.

The chain employs TRBV30 and TRBJ1-4; no clear D gene. The CDR3 spans 15 residues. Germline CDR1 and CDR2: GTSNPN and SVGIG (reference sequence). The V end was cut by 0 bases, the J end by 8 bases, with 16 bases between. The CDR3 sequence is CAWSVKTPTAEKLFF. DNA for the CDR3: TGTGCCTGGAGTGTAAAAACCCCGACTGCGGAAAAACTGTTTTTT.

V usage is TRBV19 and J usage is TRBJ2-7; possibly TRBD1 for D (5 bases). Germline assignment: CDR1 LNHDA and CDR2 SQIVND (reference sequence). The V end was cut by 5 bases, the J end by 0 bases, with 11 bases between. The CDR3 has 14 amino acids. The CDR3 DNA reads TGTGCCAGTAGTCCCTCCGACAGCTCCTACGAGCAGTACTTC. This translates into CASSPSDSSYEQYF.

The V gene is TRBV28, the J gene TRBJ1-2; D not resolved. Trimming stripped 7 bases from V and 1 base from J, with 4 bases between. The CDR3 spans 11 residues. The germline CDR1 and CDR2 sequences are MDHEN and SYDVKM. For the CDR3, the DNA is TGTGCCAGCACAGATAACTATGGCTACACCTTC. As protein: CASTDNYGYTF.

The chain employs TRBV5-1 and TRBJ2-7; D might be TRBD2 (6 bases). The CDR3 spans 12 residues. V lost 3 bases to trimming and J lost 5 bases, with 9 bases between them. CDR1 SGHRS and CDR2 YFSETQ come from the germline V gene. CDR3 nucleotides: TGCGCCAGCAGCTACTCGGGGGACGAGCAGTACTTC. Its protein is CASSYSGDEQYF.

This chain links TRBV13 with TRBJ1-2; the D is unclear. The V gene lost 1 base and the J gene lost 0 bases, with 3 bases spanning the gap. The CDR3 extends over 13 amino acids. Germline lookup yields CDR1 PRHDT and CDR2 FYEKMQ (reference sequence). CDR3 nucleotide sequence: TGTGCCAGCAGCTTAGTAGCTAACTATGGCTACACCTTC. It encodes CASSLVANYGYTF.

The chain carries TRBV30 and TRBJ2-6, with D maybe TRBD2 (6 bases). Germline CDR1 is GTSNPN and CDR2 is SVGIG (reference sequence). V dropped 3 bases and J dropped 4 bases, with 19 bases sitting between them. The CDR3 loop spans 17 amino acids. CDR3 in amino acids: CAWSPGLPNSGANVLTF. The CDR3 coding sequence is TGTGCCTGGAGCCCGGGACTTCCGAATTCAGGGGCCAACGTCCTGACTTTC.

This sequence joins TRBV30 and TRBJ2-1; D perhaps matches TRBD1 (5 bases). CDR3 size: 12 residues. CDR1 and CDR2 (germline): GTSNPN, SVGIG (reference sequence). Trimming took off 7 bases at V and 4 bases at J, with 11 bases between the two ends. The CDR3 DNA reads as TGTGCCTCAGGGATCGGGTACAATGAGCAGTTCTTC. Protein product: CASGIGYNEQFF.

The chain joins TRBV3-1 (or the pseudogene TRBV3-2) to TRBJ1-4; 9 bases fit TRBD1. The ends lost 4 bases at V and 7 bases at J; junction bases unmatched: 7. The CDR3 is made up of 15 amino acids. Germline V gene sequence: CDR1 LGHDT, CDR2 YNNKEL (reference sequence). The CDR3 nucleotides read TGTGCCAGCAGCCCGTTTCAGACAGGGGGTGAAAAACTGTTTTTT. Its translation is CASSPFQTGGEKLFF.

This clone occurred a few times. The chain combines TRBV9 with TRBJ1-5; D gene uncertain. CDR1 and CDR2 (germline): SGDLS, YYNGEE. V lost 0 bases, J lost 4 bases, and 11 bases lay in between. The CDR3 spans 15 residues. The CDR3: CASSVVVSANQPQHF. The CDR3 coding sequence is TGTGCCAGCAGCGTAGTCGTCAGCGCTAATCAGCCCCAGCATTTT.

The V and J genes are TRBV14 and TRBJ1-5; 9 bases align to TRBD1. Germline V gene lookup returns CDR1 SGHDN and CDR2 FVKESK. This CDR3 contains 19 residues. The V gene end was trimmed by 1 base and the J gene end by 1 base; junction bases not matched to a gene: 11. The DNA for the CDR3 is TGTGCCAGCAGCCAAGCCGGGACAGGGATAATTCGGAGCAATCAGCCCCAGCATTTT. Translated: CASSQAGTGIIRSNQPQHF.

This clone was seen a few times. The CDR3 bases are TGTGCCACCTCGTCTCCGGGGGGTACAGATACGCAGTATTTT. The encoded protein is CATSSPGGTDTQYF. The chain uses TRBV24-1 and TRBJ2-3; 7 positions match TRBD2. V lost 9 bases and J lost 3; bases outside the gene matches: 8. The CDR3 contains 14 residues. Germline-derived CDR1 and CDR2 are KGHDR and SFDVKD.

J is TRBJ1-6 and V is TRBV27; 8 bases are shared with TRBD1. Trimming cost V 4 bases and J 7 bases; bases outside gene matches: 6. The germline gives CDR1 MNHEY, CDR2 SMNVEV (reference sequence). The length of the CDR3 is 15 residues. In nucleotides, the CDR3 is TGTGCCAGCAGTTCCCGGACAGGGAGGAATTCACCCCTCCACTTT. Amino acids: CASSSRTGRNSPLHF.

V and J are TRBV5-5 and TRBJ2-1, with D perhaps TRBD1 or TRBD2 (5 bases each). Trimming removed 2 bases from V and 5 bases from J, with 14 bases in between. This CDR3 is 15 amino acids long. Germline V lookup: CDR1 SGHKS, CDR2 YYEKEE (reference sequence). As DNA, the CDR3 is TGTGCCAGCAGCTTCCCGGGGCCAGGGAACAATGAGCAGTTCTTC. This encodes CASSFPGPGNNEQFF. Supplemented by reference TRBV5-5 and TRBJ2-1, the full variable domain reads DAGVTQSPTHLIKTRGQQVTLRCSPISGHKSVSWYQQVLGQGPQFIFQYYEKEERGRGNFPDRFSARQFPNYSSELNVNALLLGDSALYLCASSFPGPGNNEQFFGPGTRLTVL.